A selection of T cell receptor beta chains follows, all from one sample in a study of cytomegalovirus exposure and HLA in healthy donors. Sequencing used immunoSEQ multiplex PCR; TCRdb keeps in-frame clones, though not all of them. This sample yields 280,000 or so clones, of which around 87% are seen a single time; approximately 0.9% belongs to the top ten. Sequenced material: PBMCs. The receptor source for this set is a woman between 18 and 29 years old in good health and CMV-seronegative. The CDR3 runs from the conserved cysteine through the conserved F or W. A D gene is named only where the DNA matches it firmly. The size entry is marked missing in some rows and otherwise reads once, few, many or a size class.

j_call clone_size d_call v_call cdr3_nt cdr3_aa
TRBJ2-5 - - TRBV9 TGTGCCAGCAGCGTAGGGGCCCCCTTACGGGAGACCCAGTACTTC CASSVGAPLRETQYF
TRBJ1-1 - - TRBV5-1 TGCGCCAGCAGCCCTGACCCAGACAGTCGGACTGAAGCTTTCTTT CASSPDPDSRTEAFF
TRBJ2-7 - TRBD1 TRBV6-1 TGTGCCAGCAGTGAGGGACAGTACGAGCAGTACTTC CASSEGQYEQYF
TRBJ2-1 - TRBD2 TRBV7-9 TGTGCCAGCAGCTTAAAGGGGGGCGGGCTAGCGGGAGACTACAATGAGCAGTTCTTC CASSLKGGGLAGDYNEQFF
TRBJ2-3 - - TRBV5-1 TGCGCCAGCAGCCCCCAGTGGCGGGGCCCAGATACGCAGTATTTT CASSPQWRGPDTQYF
TRBJ2-7 - TRBD1 TRBV4-3 TGCGCCAGCAGCCAAGAGGGGGACAGGGGGTACGAGCAGTACTTC CASSQEGDRGYEQYF
TRBJ1-1 - - TRBV5-1 TGCGCCAGCAGCCGGAGGGTGGGGAGGGACACTGAAGCTTTCTTT CASSRRVGRDTEAFF
TRBJ2-3 - TRBD2 TRBV4-2 TGTGCCAGCAGCCCAAAAACTAGCGGGAGAGGAGATACGCAGTATTTT CASSPKTSGRGDTQYF
TRBJ2-5 - TRBD2 TRBV5-1 TGCGCCAGCAGCTTGGGGGGACTACAGAAGACCCAGTACTTC CASSLGGLQKTQYF
TRBJ2-7 - - TRBV11-2 TGTGCCAGCAGCTTAGGGCTCAAAGCCTACGAGCAGTACTTC CASSLGLKAYEQYF
TRBJ2-5 many - TRBV6-4 TGTGCCAGCAGTGACTCCAGGTACCAAGAGACCCAGTACTTC CASSDSRYQETQYF
TRBJ1-1 - TRBD1 TRBV11-1 TGTGCCAGCAGCTCGGACAGGGGAGCTGAAGCTTTCTTT CASSSDRGAEAFF
TRBJ1-6 - - TRBV28 TGTGCCAGCAGTTTATATGGGGCAGTAGACAATTCACCCCTCCACTTT CASSLYGAVDNSPLHF
TRBJ2-3 few - TRBV27 TGTGCCAGCAGTTTGGGGGGAGTCGTCACAGATACGCAGTATTTT CASSLGGVVTDTQYF
TRBJ2-7 - TRBD1 TRBV11-2 TGTGCCAGCAGCTTAGAACAGGGGGCCTACGAGCAGTACTTC CASSLEQGAYEQYF
TRBJ1-1 - - TRBV4-3 TGCGCCAGCAGCCAAGTCGGCAGGGTGAACACTGAAGCTTTCTTT CASSQVGRVNTEAFF
TRBJ2-4 - - TRBV29-1 TGCAGCGTGAGAGGAGTACTAGCCAAAAACATTCAGTACTTC CSVRGVLAKNIQYF
TRBJ2-7 - TRBD2 TRBV27 TGTGCCAGCAGAGGTAGCGGGGGAGCCTACGAGCAGTACTTC CASRGSGGAYEQYF
TRBJ1-1 - - TRBV27 TGTGCCAGCAGTTCCTACGGACTCACTGAAGCTTTCTTT CASSSYGLTEAFF
TRBJ2-3 - - TRBV4-1 TGCGCCAGCAGCCAAGAGGGGGGAAATCCAGATACGCAGTATTTT CASSQEGGNPDTQYF
TRBJ2-1 - TRBD2 TRBV7-2 TGTGCCAGCCAAAAGGGACCAGGGGCTCGCGGGAGGTACCACAATGAGCAGTTCTTC CASQKGPGARGRYHNEQFF
TRBJ1-5 - - TRBV19 TGTGCCAGTAGCCATGCGGGACCTATCCATGCTCAGCCCCAGCATTTT CASSHAGPIHAQPQHF